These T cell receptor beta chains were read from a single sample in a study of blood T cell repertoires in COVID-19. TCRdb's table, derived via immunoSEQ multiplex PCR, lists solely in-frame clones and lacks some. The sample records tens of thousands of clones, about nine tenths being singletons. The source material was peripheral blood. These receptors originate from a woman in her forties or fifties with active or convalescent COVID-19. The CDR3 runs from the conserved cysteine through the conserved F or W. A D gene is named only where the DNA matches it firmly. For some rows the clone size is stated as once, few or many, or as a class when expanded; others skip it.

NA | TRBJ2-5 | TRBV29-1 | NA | TGCAGCGTTTTCGGGACACCGGATGGAGAGACCCAGTACTTC | CSVFGTPDGETQYF
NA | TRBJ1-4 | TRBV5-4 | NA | TGTGCCAGCAGCCAGGGGACCACTAATGAAAAACTGTTTTTT | CASSQGTTNEKLFF
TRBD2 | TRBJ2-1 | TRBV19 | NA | TGTGCCAGTAGTTGGAGTAGCGGGGGGAATGAGCAGTTCTTC | CASSWSSGGNEQFF
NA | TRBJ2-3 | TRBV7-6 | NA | TGTGCCAGCAGCTCCATTCGGGGGGCGCTCCGTGGGACGCAGTATTTT | CASSSIRGALRGTQYF
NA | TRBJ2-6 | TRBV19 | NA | TGTGCCAGTGGAGTCTCTGGGGCCAACGTCCTGACTTTC | CASGVSGANVLTF
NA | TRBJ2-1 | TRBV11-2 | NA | TGTGCCAGCAGCTCAGGACTACTATCAGCCAATGAGCAGTTCTTC | CASSSGLLSANEQFF
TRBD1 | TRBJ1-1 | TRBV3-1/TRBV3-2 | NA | TGTGCCAGCAGCCAAGGGGACAGGGCGAACACTGAAGCTTTCTTT | CASSQGDRANTEAFF
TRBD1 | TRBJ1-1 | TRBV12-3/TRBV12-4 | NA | TGTGCCAGCAGTCAACAGGGGTGGGCTTTCTTT | CASSQQGWAFF
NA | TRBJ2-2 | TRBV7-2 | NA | TGTGCCAGCAGCAACCCGGGACTTAACACCGGGGAGCTGTTTTTT | CASSNPGLNTGELFF
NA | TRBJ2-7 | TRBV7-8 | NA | TGTGCCAGCAGCTTAGGAGCTGGGGGGACCTACGAGCAGTACTTC | CASSLGAGGTYEQYF
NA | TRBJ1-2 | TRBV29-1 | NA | TGCAGCGTTGCTAGTGGCTACACCTTC | CSVASGYTF
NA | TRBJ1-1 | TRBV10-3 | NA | TGTGCCATCAGTGAGTGGGGCGGGAACACTGAAGCTTTCTTT | CAISEWGGNTEAFF
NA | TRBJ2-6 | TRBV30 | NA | TGTGCCTGGACAGTCTCTGGGGCCAACGTCCTGACTTTC | CAWTVSGANVLTF
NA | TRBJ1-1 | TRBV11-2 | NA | TGTGCCAGCAGCTTAGAGGCGCGGTGGAACACTGAAGCTTTCTTT | CASSLEARWNTEAFF
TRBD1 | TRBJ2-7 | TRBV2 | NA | TGTGCCAGCAGAGGCGCGACAGGGGGCTTCGACGAGCAGTACTTC | CASRGATGGFDEQYF
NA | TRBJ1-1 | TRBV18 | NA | TGTGCCAGCTCCCTTACAGGGACAAACACTGAAGCTTTCTTT | CASSLTGTNTEAFF
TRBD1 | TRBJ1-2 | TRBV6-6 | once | TGTGCCAGCAGCCCCCGGACAGGGTCAGAAGGGGACACCTTC | CASSPRTGSEGDTF
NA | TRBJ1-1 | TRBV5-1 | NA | TGCGCCAGCAGCTTGGCAGGTTTTGAAGCTTTCTTT | CASSLAGFEAFF
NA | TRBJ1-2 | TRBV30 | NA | TGTGCCTGGAACGCAGCTAACTATGGCTACACCTTC | CAWNAANYGYTF
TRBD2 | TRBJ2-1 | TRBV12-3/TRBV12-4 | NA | TGTGCCAGCCGGCTAGCGGCCTACAATGAGCAGTTCTTC | CASRLAAYNEQFF
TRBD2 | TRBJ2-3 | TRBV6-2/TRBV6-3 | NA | TGTGCCAGCAGTGCCCCCCTCGGGCGGGGGAGCACAGATACGCAGTATTTT | CASSAPLGRGSTDTQYF
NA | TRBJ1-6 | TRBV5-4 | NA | TGTGCCAGCAGCCCAGCCCGACAGTTGCAATCGTCCTCACCCCTCCACTTT | CASSPARQLQSSSPLHF